This T cell receptor beta chain was identified during a study of blood T cell repertoires in COVID-19. Study overall: Specimens from acute and convalescent COVID-19 originated in the United States, Italy and Spain. The cDNA or gDNA used as material had been derived from T cells, B-cell-depleted T cells, or PBMCs.

This clone was counted a few times. CDR1 and CDR2 from the germline V gene are SGHDT and YYEEEE. V lost 3 bases, J lost 5 bases, and 8 bases stayed unmatched. The CDR3 runs to 14 residues. As originally analysed: Amplification of reference gene primers was used by the study to estimate nucleated cell counts. Using immunoSEQ multiplex PCR, the repertoire was profiled, and TCRdb retains in-frame clones only, with some absent. The D gene and trimming were derived from the DNA, and the V and J assignments and clone size from that table. The repertoire holds hundreds of thousands of clones, with 70% to 90% as singletons.

The TCR was taken from a young woman who had recovered from COVID-19. Sequenced sample: peripheral blood. The chain has TRBV5-6 and TRBJ2-7; 7 bases are a match to TRBD1. Here the CDR3 DNA reads TGTGCCAGCAGCTATTCTACAGGGGCCCACGAGCAGTACTTC. This codes for CASSYSTGAHEQYF.